This T cell receptor (beta chain) originates from a study of breast tumors, draining lymph nodes, adjacent tissues. General observations from the study: Tumor repertoires ranked between lymph nodes and nontumor tissue in diversity, with V and J gene preferences. That most tumor T cells come from lymph nodes remained unproven.

Samples came from axillary lymph nodes draining the breast cancer. This clonotype was recorded at least ten times. The target antigen is unknown. In TCRdb, the multiplex PCR reads were re-called with MiXCR into one record per CDR3 protein. The sample holds about 180,000 distinct CDR3 sequences, around a third seen once. The junction had 12 bases not matched to a gene; V was cut back by 5 bases and J by 4 bases. Germline CDR1 is SGHDT and CDR2 is YYEEEE. This CDR3 has 15 residues. This sequence originates from a female donor with breast cancer. Some clones in this sample may be carry-over from other donors' samples. The sample was axillary lymph node tissue. The chain is built from TRBV5-6 and TRBJ2-7; 7 nucleotides agree with TRBD2. CDR3 nucleotide sequence: TGTGCCAGCAGTCCTGGTGGACTAGGTACTTACGAGCAGTACTTC. Translated, it gives CASSPGGLGTYEQYF.